This T cell receptor (beta chain) was captured by sequencing in a study of blood T cells in healthy people across ages. Using a J-beta primer mix together with a sample-barcoded 5' primer, a second PCR was run for roughly 6 to 12 cycles. TCRdb recomputed calls from the 5' RACE reads with MiXCR, one row per CDR3 protein. This sample has 800,000 to 950,000 distinct CDR3 sequences; 30% to 45% occur once, and the top ten carry over 10%. Per sample, extraction of total RNA gave at least 5 micrograms in every case. The study's findings and limits: Diversity estimates from one million T cells were considered underestimates.

This CDR3 is 15 amino acids long. V was trimmed by 5 bases and J by 8 bases, leaving 21 bases between them. On this clonotype itself: The antigen remains undetermined.

J is TRBJ1-2 and V is TRBV12-3 or TRBV12-4, with D perhaps TRBD1 (5 bases). Material: blood. The TCR sequence derives from a man aged 18-30 years in good health. CDR3 DNA: TGTGCCAGCAGTCCCAAGGTGAGGGACGGGATGGGCTACACCTTC. Translated, it gives CASSPKVRDGMGYTF.